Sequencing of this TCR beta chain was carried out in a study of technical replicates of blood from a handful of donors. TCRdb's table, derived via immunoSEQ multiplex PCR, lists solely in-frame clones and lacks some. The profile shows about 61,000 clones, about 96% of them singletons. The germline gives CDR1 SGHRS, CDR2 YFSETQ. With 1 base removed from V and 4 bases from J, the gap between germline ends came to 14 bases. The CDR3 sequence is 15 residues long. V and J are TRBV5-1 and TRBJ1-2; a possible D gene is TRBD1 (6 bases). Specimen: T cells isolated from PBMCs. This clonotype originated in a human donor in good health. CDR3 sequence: CASSLPGAGAYGYTF. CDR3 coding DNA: TGCGCCAGCAGCTTGCCAGGGGCTGGGGCCTATGGCTACACCTTC.